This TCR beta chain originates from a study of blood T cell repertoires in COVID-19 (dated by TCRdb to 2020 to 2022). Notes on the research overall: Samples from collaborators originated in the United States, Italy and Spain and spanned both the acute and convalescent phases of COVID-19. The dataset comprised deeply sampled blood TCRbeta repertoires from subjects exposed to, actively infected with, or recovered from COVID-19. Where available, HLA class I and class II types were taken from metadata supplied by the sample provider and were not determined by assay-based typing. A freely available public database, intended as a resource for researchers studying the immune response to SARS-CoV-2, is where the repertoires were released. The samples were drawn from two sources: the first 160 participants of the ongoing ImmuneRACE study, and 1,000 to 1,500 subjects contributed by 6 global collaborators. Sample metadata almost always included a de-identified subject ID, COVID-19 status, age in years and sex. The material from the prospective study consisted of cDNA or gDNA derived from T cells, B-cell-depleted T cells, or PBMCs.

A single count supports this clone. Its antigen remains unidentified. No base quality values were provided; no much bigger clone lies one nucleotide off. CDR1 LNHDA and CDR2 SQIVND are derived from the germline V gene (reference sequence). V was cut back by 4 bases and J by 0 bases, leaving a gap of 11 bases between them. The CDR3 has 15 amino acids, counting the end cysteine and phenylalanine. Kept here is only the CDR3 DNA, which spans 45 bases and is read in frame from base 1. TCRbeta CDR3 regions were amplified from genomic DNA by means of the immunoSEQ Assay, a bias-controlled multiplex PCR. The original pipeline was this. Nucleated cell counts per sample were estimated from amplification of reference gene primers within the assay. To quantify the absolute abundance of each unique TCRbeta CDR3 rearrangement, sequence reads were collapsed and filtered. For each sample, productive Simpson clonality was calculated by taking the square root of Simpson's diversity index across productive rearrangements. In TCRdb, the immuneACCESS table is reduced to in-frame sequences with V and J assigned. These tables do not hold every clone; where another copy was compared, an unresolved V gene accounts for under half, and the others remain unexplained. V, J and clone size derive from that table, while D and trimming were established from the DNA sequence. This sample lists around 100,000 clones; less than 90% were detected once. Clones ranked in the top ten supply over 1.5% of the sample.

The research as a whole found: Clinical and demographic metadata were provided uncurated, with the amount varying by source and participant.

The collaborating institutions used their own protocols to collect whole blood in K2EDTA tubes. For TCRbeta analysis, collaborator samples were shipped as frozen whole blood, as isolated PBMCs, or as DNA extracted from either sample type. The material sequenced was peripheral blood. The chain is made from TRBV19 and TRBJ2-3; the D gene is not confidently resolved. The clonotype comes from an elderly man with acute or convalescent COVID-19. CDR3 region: CASSRYPRSTDTQYF. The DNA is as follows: TGTGCCAGTAGTAGGTACCCCAGAAGCACAGATACGCAGTATTTT.